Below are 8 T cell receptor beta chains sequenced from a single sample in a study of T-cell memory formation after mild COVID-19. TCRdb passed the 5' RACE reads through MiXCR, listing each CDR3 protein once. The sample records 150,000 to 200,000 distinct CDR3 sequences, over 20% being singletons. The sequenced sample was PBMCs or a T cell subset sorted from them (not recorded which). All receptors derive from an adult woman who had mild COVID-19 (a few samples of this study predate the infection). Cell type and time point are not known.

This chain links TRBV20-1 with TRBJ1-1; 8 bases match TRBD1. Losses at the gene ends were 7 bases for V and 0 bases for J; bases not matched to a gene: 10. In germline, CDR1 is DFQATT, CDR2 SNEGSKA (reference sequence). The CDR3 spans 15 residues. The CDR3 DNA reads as TGCAGTGGGTACGGACAGGGCTATATGAACACTGAAGCTTTCTTT. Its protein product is CSGYGQGYMNTEAFF.

This CDR3 reads CASSRTSGGYNEQFF. In nucleotides, the CDR3 is TGTGCCAGCAGCAGGACTAGCGGGGGGTACAATGAGCAGTTCTTC. The chain couples TRBV27 to TRBJ2-1, with 14 bases that match TRBD2. Germline trimming cut 6 bases from V and 4 bases from J; bases unmatched to any gene: 2. The length of the CDR3 is 15 residues. Looked up from germline, CDR1 is MNHEY and CDR2 is SMNVEV (reference sequence).

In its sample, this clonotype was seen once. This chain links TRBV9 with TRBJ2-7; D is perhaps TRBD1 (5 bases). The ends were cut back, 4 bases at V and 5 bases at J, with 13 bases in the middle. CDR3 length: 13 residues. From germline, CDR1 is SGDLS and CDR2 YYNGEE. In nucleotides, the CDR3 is TGTGCCAGCAGCCCCCAGGGTCCGGACGAGCAGTACTTC. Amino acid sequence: CASSPQGPDEQYF.

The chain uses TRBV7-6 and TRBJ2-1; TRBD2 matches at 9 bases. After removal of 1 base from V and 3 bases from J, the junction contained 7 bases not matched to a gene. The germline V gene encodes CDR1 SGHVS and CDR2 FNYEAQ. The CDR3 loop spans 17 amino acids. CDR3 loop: CASSLDSGSKYYNEQFF. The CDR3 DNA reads TGTGCCAGCAGCTTAGATAGCGGGAGCAAATACTACAATGAGCAGTTCTTC.

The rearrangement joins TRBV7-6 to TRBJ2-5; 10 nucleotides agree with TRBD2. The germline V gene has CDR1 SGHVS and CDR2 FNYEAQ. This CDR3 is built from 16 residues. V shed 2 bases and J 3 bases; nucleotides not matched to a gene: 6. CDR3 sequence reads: CASSLLAGGYKETQYF. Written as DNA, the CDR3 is TGTGCCAGCAGCTTATTAGCGGGGGGATATAAAGAGACCCAGTACTTC. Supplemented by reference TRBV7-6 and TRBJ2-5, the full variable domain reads GAGVSQSPRYKVTKRGQDVALRCDPISGHVSLYWYRQALGQGPEFLTYFNYEAQQDKSGLPNDRFSAERPEGSISTLTIQRTEQRDSAMYRCASSLLAGGYKETQYFGPGTRLLVL.

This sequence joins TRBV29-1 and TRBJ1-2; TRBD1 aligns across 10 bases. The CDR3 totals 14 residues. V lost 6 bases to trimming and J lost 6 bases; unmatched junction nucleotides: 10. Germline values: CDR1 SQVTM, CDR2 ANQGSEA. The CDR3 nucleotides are TGCAGCGTACTGAGGTGGGACAGGGGCGATGGCTACACCTTC. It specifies CSVLRWDRGDGYTF. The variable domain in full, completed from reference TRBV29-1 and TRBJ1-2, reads SAVISQKPSRDICQRGTSLTIQCQVDSQVTMMFWYRQQPGQSLTLIATANQGSEATYESGFVIDKFPISRPNLTFSTLTVSNMSPEDSSIYLCSVLRWDRGDGYTFGSGTRLTVV.

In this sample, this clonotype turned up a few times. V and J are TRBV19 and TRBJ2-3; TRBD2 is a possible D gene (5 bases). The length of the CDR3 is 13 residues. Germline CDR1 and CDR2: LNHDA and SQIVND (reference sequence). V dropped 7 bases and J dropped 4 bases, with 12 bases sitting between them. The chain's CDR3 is CASTLTEADTQYF. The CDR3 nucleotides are TGTGCCAGTACCCTAACGGAGGCAGATACGCAGTATTTT.

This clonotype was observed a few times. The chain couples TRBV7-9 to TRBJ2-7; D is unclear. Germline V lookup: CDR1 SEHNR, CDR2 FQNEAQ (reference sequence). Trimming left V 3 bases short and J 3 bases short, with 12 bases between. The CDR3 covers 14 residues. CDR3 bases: TGTGCCAGCAGCTTCGCCGGGCGAAACTACGAGCAGTACTTC. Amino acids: CASSFAGRNYEQYF.